This T cell receptor beta chain emerged from a study of PD-1 blockade in mismatch repair-deficient tumors. For the study at large: Patients had 12 to 13 mismatch repair-deficient cancer types and were previously treated and progressing. The study, taken as a whole, reports: Tumor-resident clones, often undetectable pretreatment in blood, expanded then contracted after pembrolizumab.

Assay: immunoSEQ multiplex PCR; the TCRdb copy retains only in-frame clones and omits some. In the table there are around 100,000 clones, over 65% of which are singletons. CDR3 size: 15 residues. In germline, CDR1 is SGHVS, CDR2 FQNEAQ. The trim removed 3 bases at V and 8 bases at J, leaving 8 bases unmatched. With regard to this clone: Antigen: not known.

Mismatch repair deficiency was confirmed in all patients, by PCR or immunohistochemistry. The TCR-sequenced patients were a few responders to pembrolizumab. The material was peripheral blood, obtained 60 weeks after starting pembrolizumab. The clonotype comes from an adult with mismatch repair-deficient cancer. V is TRBV7-8 and J is TRBJ2-1; 9 bases match TRBD2. The CDR3 here is CASSLGTSSAHEQFF. Here the CDR3 DNA reads TGTGCCAGCAGCTTGGGGACTAGCTCCGCTCATGAGCAGTTCTTC.